A selection of T cell receptor beta chains follows, all from one sample in a study of T cell changes during pregnancy in multiple sclerosis. Measured with immunoSEQ multiplex PCR; TCRdb has only the in-frame clones, and not every one. The sample holds roughly 40,000 clones, 89% seen once. This sample comprised CD4+ T cells from peripheral blood mononuclear cells, obtained in the first trimester of pregnancy. These receptors originate from a female donor with multiple sclerosis, enrolled in a pregnancy study. CDR3s include the opening cysteine and the closing phenylalanine or tryptophan. The D gene is left open where the match is weak. The listing skips clone size in some rows; elsewhere it reads once, few, many or a size class.

d_call	v_call	j_call	clone_size	cdr3_nt	cdr3_aa
NA	TRBV4-3	TRBJ1-2	NA	TGCGCCAGCAGCCAAGTGCCACTTAACTATGGCTACACCTTC	CASSQVPLNYGYTF
TRBD1	TRBV4-1	TRBJ1-4	NA	TGCGCCAGCAGCCAAGGTGAGGACAGGGGAGGAAAACTGTTTTTT	CASSQGEDRGGKLFF
TRBD2	TRBV7-2	TRBJ2-5	once	TGTGCCAGCAGCTTAGGTCTCGGCGGGAGAGGCGAGACCCAGTACTTC	CASSLGLGGRGETQYF
TRBD1	TRBV5-4	TRBJ1-6	NA	TGTGCCAGCAGCTTGGTCGCCCTCAGGGGGTTCTATAATTCACCCCTCCACTTT	CASSLVALRGFYNSPLHF
NA	TRBV6-5	TRBJ1-3	NA	TGTGCCAGCAGACCGCTACAGGGTTCTGGAAACACCATATATTTT	CASRPLQGSGNTIYF
NA	TRBV5-8	TRBJ2-7	NA	TGTGCCAGCAGCTTTCGGTCGGACGGGGCCTACGAGCAGTACTTC	CASSFRSDGAYEQYF
NA	TRBV7-8	TRBJ1-1	NA	TGTGCCAGCAGCTTAGACAAGGAGGGGTTGAACACTGAAGCTTTCTTT	CASSLDKEGLNTEAFF
TRBD1	TRBV9	TRBJ1-1	few	TGTGCCAGCAGCGTAGGAGGGACAGGGCTCCTTAACACTGAAGCTTTCTTT	CASSVGGTGLLNTEAFF
TRBD1	TRBV13	TRBJ1-2	NA	TGTGCCAGCAGCTTTAGTTTGGCCGGACAGGGCCACTATGGCTACACCTTC	CASSFSLAGQGHYGYTF
TRBD1	TRBV4-1	TRBJ1-1	NA	TGCGCCAGCAGCCTCGGAGGGGGCAGGAACACTGAAGCTTTCTTT	CASSLGGGRNTEAFF
NA	TRBV9	TRBJ1-1	NA	TGTGCCAGCAGCGCACAGGGTCCCACTGAAGCTTTCTTT	CASSAQGPTEAFF
NA	TRBV11-3	TRBJ2-7	NA	TGTGCCAGCAGCTTAGAAGGGCTAGCAGTGCAGTACTTC	CASSLEGLAVQYF
NA	TRBV19	TRBJ2-2	NA	TGTGCCAGTAGTGACCAGGGTGGAACCGGGGAGCTGTTTTTT	CASSDQGGTGELFF
NA	TRBV7-8	TRBJ2-1	NA	TGTGCCAGCAGCCTCTACCCCAGGAGGGTTGGGGATGAGCAGTTCTTC	CASSLYPRRVGDEQFF
NA	TRBV9	TRBJ1-3	NA	TGTGCCAGCAGCACCCCTCAGGGATCTAGGAAAGGAAACACCATATATTTT	CASSTPQGSRKGNTIYF
NA	TRBV7-9	TRBJ1-5	NA	TGTGCCAGCAGCTGGAGTGGATTTAGCAATCAGCCCCAGCATTTT	CASSWSGFSNQPQHF
TRBD1	TRBV4-3	TRBJ1-2	NA	TGCGCCAGCAGCCACCAAACAGGGGATGGCTACACCTTC	CASSHQTGDGYTF
NA	TRBV5-6	TRBJ1-5	NA	TGTGCCAGCAGTTCCAGGGCCCAGGGCAATCAGCCCCAGCATTTT	CASSSRAQGNQPQHF
NA	TRBV9	TRBJ2-7	NA	TGTGCCAGCAGCGTCGCTCAGGGTGGGGAGCAGTACTTC	CASSVAQGGEQYF
NA	TRBV6-1	TRBJ1-4	NA	TGTGCCAGCAGTGCAAGGGCCCGGGATCTAAATGAAAAACTGTTTTTT	CASSARARDLNEKLFF
TRBD2	TRBV7-3	TRBJ2-5	NA	TGTGCCAGCAGCCGAGGGACTAGCGCTCTGGAGACCCAGTACTTC	CASSRGTSALETQYF
NA	TRBV7-2	TRBJ2-1	NA	TGTGCCAGCAGCTCAGGGGTGCACAATGAGCAGTTCTTC	CASSSGVHNEQFF
TRBD2	TRBV25-1	TRBJ2-6	few	TGTGCCAGCAGTCCCCGGGGGGACTCTGGGGCCAACGTCCTGACTTTC	CASSPRGDSGANVLTF
NA	TRBV1	TRBJ1-2	NA	TGCACCAGCAGCTCCGGGGGGTCGGAAGGGACAGGGGAGAATGGCTACACCTTC	CTSSSGGSEGTGENGYTF
NA	TRBV2	TRBJ1-1	NA	TGTGCTAGTAGGACAGAATTGAACACTGAAGCTTTCTTT	CASRTELNTEAFF